Included here is one T cell receptor beta chain sequence, with context. Its antigen is as yet unknown. Every PCR reaction included synthetic inline CDR3 controls for all V-J pairings. Clones were read by immunoSEQ multiplex PCR, and TCRdb kept only the in-frame ones, dropping some. The repertoire holds more than 30,000 clones, about nine tenths seen once, with approximately 1.5% in the top ten. The V end lost 3 bases, the J end lost 0 bases, and 16 bases lay between the germline ends. Per the germline V gene, CDR1 is KGHSH and CDR2 is LQKENI. The CDR3 totals 17 residues. Time point given: before natalizumab initiation. The T0 samples predate the first natalizumab infusion. The entry originates in a study of multiple sclerosis patients with progressive multifocal leukoencephalopathy. Overall study results and limits: TRBV and TRBJ usage showed no common pattern when PML developed. It is unclear whether the findings reflect JC virus infection or general immunocompromise.

The specimen was PBMCs. This sequence originates from a human donor with multiple sclerosis. The chain links TRBV18 to TRBJ2-3; no clear D. For the CDR3, the DNA is TGTGCCAGCTCACCCTATGAACACGTTGTTAGCACAGATACGCAGTATTTT. Amino acid sequence: CASSPYEHVVSTDTQYF.